A single sample is the source of the 9 T cell receptor beta chains below, sequenced in a study of beta chain features in type 1 diabetes. Expressed TCRB transcripts were sequenced after all isolated RNA was converted to cDNA. Repertoires were generated with immunoSEQ multiplex PCR, while TCRdb's copy carries only in-frame clones and drops some. The table lists approximately 470,000 clones, approximately 31% of them singletons. The material sequenced was naive CD4+ T cells from blood. Every receptor here comes from a man between 18 and 29 years old in good health.

This clone appeared a few times. J is TRBJ2-3 and V is TRBV10-3; D gene unclear. The V end lost 0 bases, the J end lost 7 bases, and 11 bases lay between the germline ends. Germline V gene sequence: CDR1 ENHRY, CDR2 SYGVKD. The CDR3 is 14 amino acids. CDR3 residues: CAISESLDGNTQYF. CDR3 DNA sequence: TGTGCCATCAGTGAGTCGTTAGACGGAAATACGCAGTATTTT.

V usage is TRBV5-1 and J usage is TRBJ2-1, with 14 bases aligning to TRBD2. The CDR3 covers 16 residues. The ends lost 4 bases at V and 3 bases at J; junction bases unmatched: 3. Looked up from germline, CDR1 is SGHRS and CDR2 is YFSETQ. In nucleotides, the CDR3 is TGCGCCAGCAGCCCGACTAGCGGGAGGGTCTACAATGAGCAGTTCTTC. Translated, it gives CASSPTSGRVYNEQFF.

This chain links TRBV5-4 with TRBJ2-3; 7 bases map to TRBD1. The trim removed 4 bases at V and 0 bases at J, leaving 5 bases unmatched. CDR1 is SGHNT, CDR2 YYREEE, per germline (reference sequence). The CDR3 runs 15 residues. The CDR3 nucleotides are TGTGCCAGCAGCACGCCGGGACAGAGCACAGATACGCAGTATTTT. Translation gives CASSTPGQSTDTQYF.

This clone was recorded a few times. The chain joins TRBV4-3 to TRBJ1-1, with D unclear. The V gene lost 0 bases and the J gene lost 0 bases, with 8 bases spanning the gap. This CDR3 is 15 amino acids long. The V gene's germline CDR1 is LGHNA and CDR2 YSLEER. In DNA form, the CDR3 reads TGCGCCAGCAGCCAAGATCTGACGTTGAACACTGAAGCTTTCTTT. Encoded protein: CASSQDLTLNTEAFF.

Turning to this clone: Other DNA sequences of this sample code for an identical CDR3. The chain has TRBV30 and TRBJ1-1, with TRBD1 as a possible D gene (6 bases). The CDR3 runs to 12 residues. Trimming cost V 5 bases and J 2 bases, with 9 bases left between them. Germline CDR1 reads GTSNPN; CDR2 reads SVGIG (reference sequence). CDR3 protein: CAWGDTNTEAFF. The DNA of the CDR3 is TGTGCCTGGGGGGACACCAACACTGAAGCTTTCTTT.

The gene calls are TRBV7-8 and TRBJ2-7, with 7 nucleotides matching TRBD2. Looked up from germline, CDR1 is SGHVS and CDR2 is FQNEAQ. With V trimmed by 1 base and J by 2 bases, 2 bases remained unmatched. CDR3 length: 14 amino acids. This CDR3 reads CASSLGGRTYEQYF. The DNA for the CDR3 is TGTGCCAGCAGCTTAGGCGGGAGAACCTACGAGCAGTACTTC.

With respect to this clone: Other DNA sequences in this specimen translate into the identical CDR3. The chain combines TRBV10-3 with TRBJ2-3; D is undetermined. V was pared by 4 bases and J by 1 base, with 3 bases between. The CDR3 is 12 residues long. Germline V gene data show CDR1 as ENHRY and CDR2 as SYGVKD. The CDR3 DNA follows: TGTGCCATCAGTGGGGGCACAGATACGCAGTATTTT. Residues: CAISGGTDTQYF.

V gene TRBV30 combines with J gene TRBJ2-3; 9 nucleotides agree with TRBD2. The germline CDR1 and CDR2 sequences are GTSNPN and SVGIG (reference sequence). V was clipped by 7 bases and J by 6 bases; unmatched bases: 8. The CDR3 has 13 residues. CDR3 residues: CASASGMEDTQYF. The CDR3 DNA is TGTGCCTCCGCTAGCGGGATGGAGGATACGCAGTATTTT.

This clone was seen more than once but under ten times. The V gene is TRBV7-3, the J gene TRBJ2-1, with D possibly matching TRBD2 (6 bases). CDR1 is SGHTA, CDR2 FQGTGA, per germline. The V and J ends lost 5 bases and 4 bases respectively, with 12 bases between them. The length of the CDR3 is 14 residues. CDR3 sequence (DNA): TGTGCCAGCAGCCGCGGGGCAGCATACAATGAGCAGTTCTTC. It codes for CASSRGAAYNEQFF. Complete variable domain (other parts from reference TRBV7-3 and TRBJ2-1): GAGVSQTPSNKVTEKGKYVELRCDPISGHTALYWYRQSLGQGPEFLIYFQGTGAADDSGLPNDRFFAVRPEGSVSTLKIQRTERGDSAVYLCASSRGAAYNEQFFGPGTRLTVL.